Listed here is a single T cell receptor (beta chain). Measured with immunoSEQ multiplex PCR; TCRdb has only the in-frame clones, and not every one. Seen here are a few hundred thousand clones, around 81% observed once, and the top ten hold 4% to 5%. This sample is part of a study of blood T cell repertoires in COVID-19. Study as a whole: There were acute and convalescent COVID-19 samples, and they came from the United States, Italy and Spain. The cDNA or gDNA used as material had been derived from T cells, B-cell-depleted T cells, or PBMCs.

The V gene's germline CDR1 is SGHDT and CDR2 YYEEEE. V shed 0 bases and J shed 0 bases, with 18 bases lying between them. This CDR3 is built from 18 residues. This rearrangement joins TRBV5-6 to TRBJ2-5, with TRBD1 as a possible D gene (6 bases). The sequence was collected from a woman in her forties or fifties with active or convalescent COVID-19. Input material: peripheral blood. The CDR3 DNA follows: TGTGCCAGCAGCTTGGCTCAGGGGCGTAGAGGGTACCAAGAGACCCAGTACTTC. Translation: CASSLAQGRRGYQETQYF.